Reported below is one TCR beta chain. Its antigen is undetermined. Assay used: immunoSEQ multiplex PCR; TCRdb lists only in-frame clones, some missing. The sample contains 90,000 to 130,000 clones, around 93% of which appear only once. The CDR3 loop spans 17 amino acids. Germline CDR1 is SGDLS and CDR2 is YYNGEE. Deletions cut 1 base from V and 0 bases from J, with 11 bases between. The sample is drawn from a study of OX40 agonist ivuxolimab in advanced cancers. Study summary: Ivuxolimab, an antibody acting as an agonist of OX40 (CD134), was used to treat patients. The dose-escalation cohort had hepatocellular carcinoma, melanoma, renal cell or head and neck cancer. Under the entry rules, prior anti-PD-1, anti-PD-L1 or anti-CTLA-4 therapy was allowed, and around 36% had some. Regarding the study as a whole: Clonal expansion by week 6 occurred in CD4+ and CD8+ blood T cells (at 0.1 to 3.0 mg/kg).

The V gene is TRBV9, the J gene TRBJ1-6, with D hard to call. The clonotype comes from an adult with an advanced solid tumor such as melanoma, head and neck, liver or kidney cancer. The sample consisted of CD4+ or CD8+ T cells sorted from blood, taken in a trial of the OX40 agonist ivuxolimab. The CDR3 DNA follows: TGTGCCAGCAGCGTATCCATGGGGAGCTCCTATAATTCACCCCTCCACTTT. It codes for CASSVSMGSSYNSPLHF.